One and the same sample provided the 4 T cell receptor beta chains below, sequenced in a study of T cell clonality in common variable immunodeficiency (dated by TCRdb to the mid-2010s). Results the study describes overall, beyond this receptor: Fewer deletions and N-nucleotide insertions were reportedly observed in CVID TCRbeta sequences, and highly modified clones with 13 or more V deletions were reportedly absent from CVID TCRbeta sequences.

Libraries were built with the immunoSEQ multiplex PCR assay. Imported from immuneACCESS, the table was reduced by TCRdb to in-frame sequences with V and J called. These copies leave out some clones; in studies compared against another copy, an unresolved V gene accounts for under half, and the cause of the remainder is not known. With fewer than 20,000 clones recorded, this sample contains no clone counted only once. In total, the top ten clones hold more than 14% of the sample. The antigens for these receptors are not known. The sample taken for sequencing was peripheral blood mononuclear cells. The origin of the receptors is a human donor with common variable immunodeficiency.

This clone was detected only a few times. From the germline J gene comes the end of the CDR3, since the read stops 3 residues before it. The rearrangement uses TRBV7-3 and TRBJ2-3; TRBD2 agrees at 8 bases. Trimming cost V 5 bases and J 4 bases; bases outside gene matches: 5. CDR3 length equals 14 residues. The germline gives CDR1 SGHTA, CDR2 FQGTGA. CDR3 bases read: TGTGCCAGCAGCACAGGACTAGCCCCAGATACG. Residues: CASSTGLAPDT. The CDR3 in its entirety is CASSTGLAPDTQYF.

This clone was counted between two and nine times. The CDR3 extends 3 residues past the end of the read, so its final part is completed from the germline J gene. This chain links TRBV7-6 with TRBJ2-5; D gene unclear. CDR1 is SGHVS, CDR2 FNYEAQ, per germline. V was pared by 2 bases and J by 4 bases, with 14 bases between. The CDR3 has 15 amino acids. CDR3 DNA (partial): TGTGCCAGCAGCTTATGGGCCTTCGTCGTAGAGACC. Protein product: CASSLWAFVVET. The full CDR3 is CASSLWAFVVETQYF.

The sample holds a few counts of this clone. The read stops 3 residues short of the end of the CDR3; the missing end is completed from the germline J gene. The chain carries TRBV7-9 and TRBJ2-1, with a tentative D call TRBD2 (6 bases). The CDR3 loop spans 14 amino acids. Between the trimmed V and J ends, which lost 6 bases and 7 bases, there was a span of 16 bases. Looked up from germline, CDR1 is SEHNR and CDR2 is FQNEAQ (reference sequence). The sequenced part of the CDR3 DNA is TGTGCCAGCAGTTACGGGTCCCGGGGGAATGAG. The encoded protein is CASSYGSRGNE. Given in full, the CDR3 is CASSYGSRGNEQFF.

There are a few counts of this clone. CDR3 protein: CSAGIAGGSTDTQYF. The DNA read from the CDR3 is TGCAGTGCTGGTATAGCGGGAGGGAGCACAGATACG. The chain joins TRBV20-1 to TRBJ2-3; 11 bases agree with TRBD2. The missing CDR3 end, 3 residues past where the read stops, is filled in from the germline J gene. Per the germline V gene, CDR1 is DFQATT and CDR2 is SNEGSKA (reference sequence). Unmatched junction bases numbered 4, after V lost 5 bases and J lost 0 bases. The CDR3 runs 15 residues.